These 18 T cell receptor beta chains were all obtained from the same sample, sequenced in a study of neoadjuvant nivolumab and ipilimumab in lung cancer. The data were produced by immunoSEQ multiplex PCR, yet TCRdb's version contains in-frame clones alone and is incomplete. Of roughly 28,000 clones in the sample, about 75% are singletons; the top ten hold over 15%. The sample in question was tumor tissue, obtained after neoadjuvant nivolumab, alone or with ipilimumab, at or shortly before surgery. The receptors here all came from an adult with non-small cell lung cancer.

The V gene is TRBV9, the J gene TRBJ2-3; D remains unclear. CDR1 and CDR2 from the germline V gene are SGDLS and YYNGEE. With 2 bases removed from V and 3 bases from J, the gap between germline ends came to 4 bases. This CDR3 comprises 12 residues. CDR3 protein: CASSVGTDTQYF. DNA of the CDR3: TGTGCCAGCAGCGTTGGAACAGATACGCAGTATTTT. Complete variable domain (other parts from reference TRBV9 and TRBJ2-3): DSGVTQTPKHLITATGQRVTLRCSPRSGDLSVYWYQQSLDQGLQFLIQYYNGEERAKGNILERFSAQQFPDLHSELNLSSLELGDSALYFCASSVGTDTQYFGPGTRLTVL.

This clone has more than one count but fewer than ten. The J gene is TRBJ2-7, the V gene TRBV28, with D perhaps TRBD1 (6 bases). Germline lookup yields CDR1 MDHEN and CDR2 SYDVKM. This CDR3 comprises 15 residues. The V and J ends lost 5 bases and 0 bases respectively, with 14 bases between them. The CDR3, as DNA: TGTGCCAGCAGTCCGTTGACAGGTTCCTCCTACGAGCAGTACTTC. Its translation: CASSPLTGSSYEQYF.

The V call is TRBV11-1, the J call TRBJ2-1, with 12 bases lining up with TRBD2. The V segment lost 1 base and the J segment 11 bases; nucleotides outside the gene matches: 6. Germline V gene lookup returns CDR1 SGHAT and CDR2 FQDESV (reference sequence). This CDR3 region has 15 residues. CDR3 DNA sequence: TGTGCCAGCAGCTTAGTATCACTAGCGGGGGGCAAGCAGTTCTTC. Protein sequence: CASSLVSLAGGKQFF.

CDR3 region: CASSRKLGTGAGANVLTF. For the CDR3, the DNA is TGCGCCAGCAGCCGGAAACTCGGGACAGGGGCTGGGGCCAACGTCCTGACTTTC. The genes are TRBV4-3 and TRBJ2-6; the match to TRBD1 covers 10 bases. The V gene's germline CDR1 is LGHNA and CDR2 YSLEER. This CDR3 region has 18 residues. V was clipped by 4 bases and J by 2 bases; unmatched bases: 8.

The J gene is TRBJ2-3, the V gene TRBV4-1; D uncertain. This CDR3 has 14 amino acids. V gave up 0 bases and J gave up 3 bases, with 7 bases separating them. CDR1 is MGHRA, CDR2 YSYEKL, per germline. In DNA form, the CDR3 reads TGCGCCAGCAGCCAAGAACTCCCAACAGATACGCAGTATTTT. It encodes CASSQELPTDTQYF.

The chain couples TRBV12-5 to TRBJ2-7, with D possibly being TRBD1 (6 bases). The V end was cut by 2 bases, the J end by 11 bases, with 16 bases between. The CDR3 is 13 amino acids. The germline V gene encodes CDR1 LGHNT and CDR2 FRNRAP. CDR3 sequence reads: CASGLSTGLGEYF. CDR3 DNA: TGTGCTAGTGGTTTGTCTACAGGGTTGGGGGAGTACTTC.

Only a few counts were recorded for this clone. The rearrangement joins TRBV5-4 to TRBJ1-3; D is possibly TRBD1 (5 bases). This CDR3 has 13 residues. Trimming took off 2 bases at V and 8 bases at J, with 11 bases between the two ends. From germline, CDR1 is SGHNT and CDR2 YYREEE (reference sequence). DNA of the CDR3: TGTGCCAGCAGCTTTTCAGGGACGTACACCATATATTTT. Protein product: CASSFSGTYTIYF.

The CDR3 here is CASATSQRLNEKLFF. CDR3 coding DNA: TGCGCCAGCGCTACTTCACAGCGTTTAAATGAAAAACTGTTTTTT. The chain recombines TRBV5-1 with TRBJ1-4; D unclear. CDR3 length: 15 residues. Germline loops: CDR1 SGHRS, CDR2 YFSETQ. V was clipped by 7 bases and J by 5 bases, with 18 bases between them.

The V call is TRBV4-3, the J call TRBJ1-2, with 9 nucleotides matching TRBD1. The CDR3 consists of 15 residues. Trimming took 4 bases from V and 8 from J; bases not matched to a gene: 11. CDR1 and CDR2 (germline): LGHNA, YSLEER. The CDR3 nucleotides read TGCGCCAGCAGCCTCCGAGACCCGGGACAGGGAGGCTACACCTTC. It translates to CASSLRDPGQGGYTF.

The J gene is TRBJ2-1, the V gene TRBV5-1, with 12 bases that match TRBD2. The junction had 6 bases not matched to a gene; V was cut back by 2 bases and J by 6 bases. The germline CDR1 and CDR2 sequences are SGHRS and YFSETQ. CDR3 length: 16 residues. CDR3 bases: TGCGCCAGCAGCTTTGCTAGCGGGGGGGCCCCCAATGAGCAGTTCTTC. Translated, it gives CASSFASGGAPNEQFF.

This rearrangement joins TRBV6-5 to TRBJ1-1, with D perhaps matching TRBD1 (6 bases). This CDR3 has 16 residues. The germline gives CDR1 MNHEY, CDR2 SVGAGI. Deletions cut 2 bases from V and 5 bases from J, with 18 bases between. CDR3 sequence (DNA): TGTGCCAGCAGTTACAGGTCGGGGGCTCGTGGGACTGAAGCTTTCTTT. Translated, it gives CASSYRSGARGTEAFF.

V is TRBV18 and J is TRBJ1-6, with D maybe TRBD1 (5 bases). Germline lookup yields CDR1 KGHSH and CDR2 LQKENI. Trimming removed 1 base from V and 5 bases from J, with 9 bases in between. The CDR3 has 15 amino acids. CDR3 nucleotide sequence: TGTGCCAGCTCACCACTTCAGGGAAATAATTCACCCCTCCACTTT. Its protein is CASSPLQGNNSPLHF. The variable domain in full, completed from reference TRBV18 and TRBJ1-6, reads NAGVMQNPRHLVRRRGQEARLRCSPMKGHSHVYWYRQLPEEGLKFMVYLQKENIIDESGMPKERFSAEFPKEGPSILRIQQVVRGDSAAYFCASSPLQGNNSPLHFGNGTRLTVT.

The chain is built from TRBV27 and TRBJ1-1, with D maybe TRBD1 (5 bases). The V end was cut by 3 bases, the J end by 0 bases, with 11 bases between. Germline values: CDR1 MNHEY, CDR2 SMNVEV (reference sequence). This CDR3 is built from 15 residues. CDR3 in amino acids: CASSFRQTMNTEAFF. The CDR3 coding sequence is TGTGCCAGCAGTTTCCGACAGACCATGAACACTGAAGCTTTCTTT.

V usage is TRBV9 and J usage is TRBJ1-2; D not resolved. In germline, CDR1 is SGDLS, CDR2 YYNGEE. Trimming pared 0 bases from V and 2 bases from J, leaving 11 bases between. There are 15 residues in the CDR3. CDR3 residues: CASSVGFPANYGYTF. CDR3 bases: TGTGCCAGCAGCGTAGGCTTCCCAGCGAACTATGGCTACACCTTC.

This rearrangement joins TRBV29-1 to TRBJ1-1; maybe TRBD1 (5 bases). Trimming stripped 4 bases from V and 2 bases from J, with 11 bases between. Looked up from germline, CDR1 is SQVTM and CDR2 is ANQGSEA. The length of the CDR3 is 13 residues. The CDR3 sequence: CSVGAQGNTEAFF. In nucleotides, the CDR3 is TGCAGCGTTGGAGCGCAGGGAAACACTGAAGCTTTCTTT.

V is TRBV11-2 and J is TRBJ2-7; 11 positions match TRBD1. Trimming removed 5 bases from V and 3 bases from J; junction bases left unmatched: 15. Germline values: CDR1 SGHAT, CDR2 FQNNGV. The CDR3 totals 18 residues. CDR3 region: CASSPLSRDRGTSYEQYF. DNA for the CDR3: TGTGCCAGCAGCCCCCTATCCCGGGACAGGGGGACCAGCTACGAGCAGTACTTC.

This clone was picked up a small number of times. The rearrangement links TRBV10-1 to TRBJ1-6, with 7 bases that match TRBD1. The length of the CDR3 is 16 residues. The V and J ends lost 8 bases and 0 bases, in that order; junction bases with no gene match: 7. CDR1 WNHNN and CDR2 SYGVQD come from the germline V gene (reference sequence). CDR3 coding DNA: TGCGCCAGCTGGGACAGTCAGAGCTCCTATAATTCACCCCTCCACTTT. Translated, it gives CASWDSQSSYNSPLHF.

The J gene is TRBJ1-4, the V gene TRBV30; a possible D gene is TRBD1 (6 bases). Germline loops: CDR1 GTSNPN, CDR2 SVGIG (reference sequence). The CDR3 sequence is 15 residues long. V lost 1 base and J 7 bases, leaving 16 bases between the germline ends. CDR3 amino acids: CAWSDRTVRGEKLFF. CDR3 bases: TGTGCCTGGAGTGACCGGACAGTTCGGGGTGAAAAACTGTTTTTT. The entire variable domain, with the rest obtained from reference TRBV30 and TRBJ1-4, is as follows: SQTIHQWPATLVQPVGSPLSLECTVEGTSNPNLYWYRQAAGRGLQLLFYSVGIGQISSEVPQNLSASRPQDRQFILSSKKLLLSDSGFYLCAWSDRTVRGEKLFFGSGTQLSVL.